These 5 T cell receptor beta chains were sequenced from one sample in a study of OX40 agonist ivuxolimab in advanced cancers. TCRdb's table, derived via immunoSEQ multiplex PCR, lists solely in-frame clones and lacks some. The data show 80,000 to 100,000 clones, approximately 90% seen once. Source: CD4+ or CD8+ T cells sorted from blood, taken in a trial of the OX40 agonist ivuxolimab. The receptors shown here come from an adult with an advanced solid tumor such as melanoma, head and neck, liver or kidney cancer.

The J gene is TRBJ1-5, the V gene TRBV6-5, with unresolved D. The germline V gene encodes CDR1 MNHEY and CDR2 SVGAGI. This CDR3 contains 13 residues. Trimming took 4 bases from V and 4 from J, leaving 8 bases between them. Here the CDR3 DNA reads TGTGCCAGCAGTTTTACAGCTAATCAGCCCCAGCATTTT. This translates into CASSFTANQPQHF.

CDR3 sequence (DNA): TGTGCCAGCAGCCCTCGACAGGGCCTCTCCTACAATGAGCAGTTCTTC. It codes for CASSPRQGLSYNEQFF. The chain has TRBV7-2 and TRBJ2-1; 7 nucleotides agree with TRBD1. This CDR3 region has 16 residues. V gave up 5 bases and J gave up 0 bases; unmatched junction bases: 7. The germline gives CDR1 SGHTA, CDR2 FQGNSA.

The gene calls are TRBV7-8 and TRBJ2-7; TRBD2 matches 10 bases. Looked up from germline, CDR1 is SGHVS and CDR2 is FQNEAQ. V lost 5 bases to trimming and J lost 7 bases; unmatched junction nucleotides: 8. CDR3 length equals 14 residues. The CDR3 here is CASSQSGGAGEQYF. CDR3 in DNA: TGTGCCAGCAGCCAGAGCGGGGGGGCGGGAGAGCAGTACTTC.

CDR3 region: CASRGTGPQPQHF. Here the CDR3 DNA reads TGTGCCAGCAGGGGGACAGGGCCCCAGCCCCAGCATTTT. The chain is built from TRBV7-2 and TRBJ1-5, with 9 bases fitting TRBD1. Unmatched junction bases numbered 4, after V lost 6 bases and J lost 7 bases. The germline V gene has CDR1 SGHTA and CDR2 FQGNSA. The CDR3 is 13 amino acids.

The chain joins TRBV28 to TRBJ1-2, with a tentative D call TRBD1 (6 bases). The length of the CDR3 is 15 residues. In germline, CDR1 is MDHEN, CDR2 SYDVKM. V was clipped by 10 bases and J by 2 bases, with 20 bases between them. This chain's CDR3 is CATRQVAPLNYGYTF. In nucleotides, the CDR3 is TGTGCCACTCGACAGGTAGCGCCATTAAACTATGGCTACACCTTC.